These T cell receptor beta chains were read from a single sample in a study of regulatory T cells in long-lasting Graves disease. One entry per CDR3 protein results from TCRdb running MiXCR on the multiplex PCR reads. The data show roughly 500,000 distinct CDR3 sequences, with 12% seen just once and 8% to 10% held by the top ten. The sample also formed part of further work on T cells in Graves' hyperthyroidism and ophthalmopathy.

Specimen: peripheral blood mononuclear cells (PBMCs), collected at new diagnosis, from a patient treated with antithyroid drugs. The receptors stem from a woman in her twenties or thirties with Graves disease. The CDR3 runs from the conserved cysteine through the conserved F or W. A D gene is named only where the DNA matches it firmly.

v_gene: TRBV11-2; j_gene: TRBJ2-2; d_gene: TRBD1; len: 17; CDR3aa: CASRYDQTGGAGGELFF
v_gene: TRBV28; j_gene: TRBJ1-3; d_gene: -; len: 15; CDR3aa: CASSPMDRSGNTIYF
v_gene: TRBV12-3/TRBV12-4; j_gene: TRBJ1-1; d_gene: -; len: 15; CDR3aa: CASSMDTGIWTEAFF
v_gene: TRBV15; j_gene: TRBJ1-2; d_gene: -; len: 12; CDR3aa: CATGWGLGGYTF
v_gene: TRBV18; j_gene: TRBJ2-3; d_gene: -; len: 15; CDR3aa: CASSPGQAVGDTQYF
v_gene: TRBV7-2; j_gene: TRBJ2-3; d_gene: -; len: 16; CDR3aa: CASSFHGTLNQRTQYF
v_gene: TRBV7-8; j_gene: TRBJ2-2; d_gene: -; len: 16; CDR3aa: CASSSSTPGRAGELFF
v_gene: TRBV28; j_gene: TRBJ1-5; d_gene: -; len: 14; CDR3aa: CASSFTGPGAPQHF
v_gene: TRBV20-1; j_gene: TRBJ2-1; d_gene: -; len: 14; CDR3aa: CSALSLGPYNEQFF
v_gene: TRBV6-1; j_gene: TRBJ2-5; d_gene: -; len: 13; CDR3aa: CASSTEGRETQYF
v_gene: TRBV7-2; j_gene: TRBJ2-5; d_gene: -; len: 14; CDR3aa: CASSYRHGQETQYF
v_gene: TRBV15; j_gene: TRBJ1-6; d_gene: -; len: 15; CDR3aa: CATSRDPGYGSPLHF
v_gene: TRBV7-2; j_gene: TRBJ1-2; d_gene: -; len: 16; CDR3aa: CASSLEATRGNYGYTF
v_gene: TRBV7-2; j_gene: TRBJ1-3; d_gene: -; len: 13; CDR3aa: CAIRGDSGNTIYF
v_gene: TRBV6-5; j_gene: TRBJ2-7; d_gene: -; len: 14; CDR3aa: CASSYDREGYEQYF
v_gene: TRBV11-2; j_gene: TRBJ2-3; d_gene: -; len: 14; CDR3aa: CASIGGGRADTQYF
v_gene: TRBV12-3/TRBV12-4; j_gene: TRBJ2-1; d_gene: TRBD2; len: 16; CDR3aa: CASSLEGGRQVNEQFF
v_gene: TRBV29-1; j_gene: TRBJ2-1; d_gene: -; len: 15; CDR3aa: CSALTSWGSYNEQFF
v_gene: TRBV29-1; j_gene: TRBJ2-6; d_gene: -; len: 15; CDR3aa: CSVAGDISGANVLTF
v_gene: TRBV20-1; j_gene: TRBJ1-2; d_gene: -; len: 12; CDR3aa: CSARTHQQGYTF
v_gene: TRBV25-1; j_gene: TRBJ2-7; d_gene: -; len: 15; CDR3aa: CASSADRWGWDEQYF
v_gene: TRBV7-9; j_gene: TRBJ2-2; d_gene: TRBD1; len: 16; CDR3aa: CASRGTGGKNTGELFF
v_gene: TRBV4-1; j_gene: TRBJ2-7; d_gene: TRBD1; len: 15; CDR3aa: CASSQDDRGQGEQYF
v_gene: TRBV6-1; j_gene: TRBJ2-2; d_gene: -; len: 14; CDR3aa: CASRITGYTGELFF
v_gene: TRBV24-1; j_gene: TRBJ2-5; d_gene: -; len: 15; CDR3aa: CATSDFRARGETQYF
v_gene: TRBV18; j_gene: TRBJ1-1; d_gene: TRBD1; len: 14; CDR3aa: CASSPKTGDTEAFF
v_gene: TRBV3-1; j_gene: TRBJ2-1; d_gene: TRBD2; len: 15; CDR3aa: CASGKLAGGSNEQFF
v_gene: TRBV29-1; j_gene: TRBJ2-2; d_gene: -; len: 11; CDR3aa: CSVRAGGELFF
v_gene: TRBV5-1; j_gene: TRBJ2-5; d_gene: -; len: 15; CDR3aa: CASSLGLHQGETQYF
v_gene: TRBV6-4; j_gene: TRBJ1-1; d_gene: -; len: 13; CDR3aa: CASSAEVNTEAFF
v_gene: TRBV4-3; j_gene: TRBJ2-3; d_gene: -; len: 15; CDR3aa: CASGLRLSSTDTQYF
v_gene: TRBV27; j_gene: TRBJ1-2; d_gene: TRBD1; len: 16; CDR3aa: CASSLSPGTGYYGYTF
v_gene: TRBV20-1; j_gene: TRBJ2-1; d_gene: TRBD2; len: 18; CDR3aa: CSAQGLAGGLSSYNEQFF
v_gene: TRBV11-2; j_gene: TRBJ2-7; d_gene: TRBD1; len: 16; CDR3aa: CASGPVLTGNIDEQYF
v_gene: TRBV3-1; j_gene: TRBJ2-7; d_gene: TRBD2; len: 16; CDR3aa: CASSRVEGGSSYEQYF
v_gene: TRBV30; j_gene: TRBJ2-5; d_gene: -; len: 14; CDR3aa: CAWSVGGVQETQYF
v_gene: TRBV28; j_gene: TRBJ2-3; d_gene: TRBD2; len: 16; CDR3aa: CASSSSGRSLADTQYF
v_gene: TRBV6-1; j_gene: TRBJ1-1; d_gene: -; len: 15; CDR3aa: CASSEEGVGFTEAFF
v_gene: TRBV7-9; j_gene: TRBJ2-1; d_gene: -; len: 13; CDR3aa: CASSLLYSNEQFF
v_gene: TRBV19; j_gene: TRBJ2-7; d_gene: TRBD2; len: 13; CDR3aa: CAGRAGRSYEQYF
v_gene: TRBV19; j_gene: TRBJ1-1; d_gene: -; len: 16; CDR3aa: CASSIAPGTGQTEAFF
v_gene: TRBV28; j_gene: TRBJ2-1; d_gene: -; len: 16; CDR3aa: CASSYSGLSLGNEQFF
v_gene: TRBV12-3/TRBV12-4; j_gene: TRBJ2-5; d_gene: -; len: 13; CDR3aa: CASRSGTVVAQYF
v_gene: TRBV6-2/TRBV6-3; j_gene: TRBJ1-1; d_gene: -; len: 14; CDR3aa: CASNPGGGWTEAFF
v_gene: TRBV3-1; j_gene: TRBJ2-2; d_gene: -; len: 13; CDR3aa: CASSVLITGELFF